This TCR beta chain was recovered during a study of early T cells in non-severe SARS-CoV-2 infection. Study in general: Chains were unpaired, as sequencing was done on bulk RNA from unsorted whole blood.

Individual cDNA molecules each received unique molecular identifiers attached to them. TCRdb reanalysed the 5' RACE reads using MiXCR and keeps one entry per CDR3 protein. The sample holds 98,000 or so distinct CDR3 sequences, 9.5% to 13% seen once. Only a few counts were recorded for this clonotype. Its antigen is unidentified. Findings of the study overall: CD4 and private specificities were missed by VDJdb matching, which favored anti-spike CD8 responses.

The TCR was taken from an adult who was a healthcare worker with PCR-confirmed SARS-CoV-2 infection or an uninfected control (not recorded which). The sequenced material came from whole blood.

CDR3 residues: CASSLTSSGSYGYTF. CDR3 in DNA: TGTGCCAGCAGTTTAACGTCCTCCGGGAGCTATGGCTACACCTTC. The chain recombines TRBV27 with TRBJ1-2; D is unresolved. Looked up from germline, CDR1 is MNHEY and CDR2 is SMNVEV (reference sequence). Between the trimmed V and J ends, which lost 2 bases and 4 bases, there was a span of 14 bases. The CDR3 runs 15 residues.